A selection of T cell receptor beta chains follows, all from one sample in a study of cytomegalovirus exposure and HLA in healthy donors. Here immunoSEQ multiplex PCR was the method, and the copy in TCRdb shows in-frame clones only, minus some. The sample has 100,000 or so clones; nearly 80% are singletons. Sequencing input: PBMCs. The source of these receptors is a woman aged 40-49 years in good health and CMV-seropositive. Both conserved end residues are part of each CDR3. A D gene is named only where the DNA matches it firmly. Some rows mark clone size as missing; the rest say once, few, many or name a class of expanded clone.

D	J	V	size	CDR3	DNA
-	TRBJ2-3	TRBV28	-	CASSTPGIRRGGVYPDTQYF	TGTGCCAGCAGCACCCCAGGGATTCGGCGGGGTGGAGTATATCCAGATACGCAGTATTTT
TRBD1	TRBJ1-2	TRBV28	-	CASRPSPDDRVHGYTF	TGTGCCAGCAGACCAAGCCCTGACGACAGGGTCCATGGCTACACCTTC
-	TRBJ2-7	TRBV5-4	-	CASSLGSSSYEQYF	TGTGCCAGCAGCTTGGGTAGTAGCTCCTACGAGCAGTACTTC
-	TRBJ1-2	TRBV27	-	CASSPRGGESGYTF	TGTGCCAGCAGTCCCCGAGGGGGGGAGAGTGGCTACACCTTC
TRBD2	TRBJ2-7	TRBV29-1	-	CSVGGGGWYEQYF	TGCAGCGTTGGGGGGGGAGGGTGGTACGAGCAGTACTTC
-	TRBJ1-5	TRBV6-6	-	CASSYRDYSNQPQHF	TGTGCCAGCAGTTATAGGGACTATAGCAATCAGCCCCAGCATTTT
TRBD2	TRBJ2-1	TRBV29-1	-	CSVAGGPYNEQFF	TGCAGCGTTGCGGGGGGTCCCTACAATGAGCAGTTCTTC
-	TRBJ1-2	TRBV7-9	-	CASSSLAVSGYGYTF	TGTGCCAGCAGCTCCCTGGCGGTTAGTGGCTATGGCTACACCTTC
-	TRBJ2-7	TRBV6-1	-	CASSERQRSSYEQYF	TGTGCCAGCAGTGAACGACAGCGTAGCTCCTACGAGCAGTACTTC
TRBD1	TRBJ2-5	TRBV6-5	-	CASSYPPDRGPPQYF	TGTGCCAGCAGTTACCCCCCGGACAGGGGCCCTCCCCAGTACTTC
TRBD1	TRBJ2-7	TRBV6-6	-	CASSRQGNYEQYF	TGTGCCAGCAGCAGACAGGGTAACTACGAGCAGTACTTC
-	TRBJ2-2	TRBV11-2	-	CASGLSSNTGELFF	TGTGCCAGCGGGCTTTCTTCGAACACCGGGGAGCTGTTTTTT
-	TRBJ2-1	TRBV7-9	-	CASSPHGSSYNEQFF	TGTGCCAGCAGCCCACACGGGAGTTCCTACAATGAGCAGTTCTTC
-	TRBJ2-1	TRBV14	-	CASSQGPFDYNEQFF	TGTGCCAGCAGCCAGGGGCCTTTTGACTACAATGAGCAGTTCTTC
-	TRBJ1-1	TRBV27	few	CASSPQGNTEAFF	TGTGCCAGCAGCCCCCAGGGGAACACTGAAGCTTTCTTT
TRBD2	TRBJ2-3	TRBV19	-	CASRSRERTDTQYF	TGTGCCAGTAGATCGCGGGAGAGGACAGATACGCAGTATTTT
TRBD1	TRBJ1-3	TRBV23-1	-	CANRDRASGNTIYF	TGCGCCAACAGGGACAGAGCCTCTGGAAACACCATATATTTT
-	TRBJ2-7	TRBV6-5	-	CASSYEAGATYEQYF	TGTGCCAGCAGTTACGAGGCAGGGGCCACCTACGAGCAGTACTTC
TRBD2	TRBJ2-3	TRBV19	once	CASRRWASGSADTQYF	TGTGCCAGTAGACGCTGGGCTAGCGGGAGTGCAGATACGCAGTATTTT
-	TRBJ2-3	TRBV6-6	once	CASSYRTKDTQYF	TGTGCCAGCAGTTACCGAACAAAAGATACGCAGTATTTT
-	TRBJ2-5	TRBV19	few	CASTPTGGGETQYF	TGTGCCAGTACCCCAACCGGGGGAGGAGAGACCCAGTACTTC
-	TRBJ2-3	TRBV7-9	-	CASSFGQSTDTQYF	TGTGCCAGCAGCTTCGGACAGTCCACAGATACGCAGTATTTT
-	TRBJ1-5	TRBV10-3	-	CAISDAPRSNQPQHF	TGTGCCATCAGTGACGCCCCTAGGAGCAATCAGCCCCAGCATTTT
-	TRBJ1-1	TRBV5-4	few	CASSTGGHTEAFF	TGTGCCAGCAGCACCGGTGGGCACACTGAAGCTTTCTTT
-	TRBJ1-1	TRBV25-1	-	CASSDPTAAEAFF	TGTGCCAGCAGTGACCCTACAGCGGCTGAAGCTTTCTTT
-	TRBJ2-5	TRBV6-1	-	CASKEGAGTQYF	TGTGCCAGCAAGGAGGGGGCAGGGACCCAGTACTTC
-	TRBJ2-6	TRBV4-3	-	CASSQDYGGSLSGANVLTF	TGCGCCAGCAGCCAAGATTATGGGGGGTCACTCTCTGGGGCCAACGTCCTGACTTTC
-	TRBJ1-2	TRBV5-4	-	CASSPALRKAYGYTF	TGTGCCAGCAGCCCCGCGCTCCGTAAAGCCTATGGCTACACCTTC